This paragraph covers one T cell receptor beta chain sequence. The target antigen is unknown. Sequencing was performed with immunoSEQ multiplex PCR; in TCRdb, only in-frame clones are kept and a portion is missing. The sample has roughly 10,000 clones; about 83% are singletons. The sample is drawn from a study of PD-1 blockade in classical Hodgkin lymphoma. Study-level results: It was among complete responders that baseline diversity resembled that of newly diagnosed patients.

Time point noted: cycle 4 day 1 (C4D1), after five to seven weeks of nivolumab. Relapse was seen in all patients after autologous stem cell transplantation, and brentuximab vedotin exposure was variable. This sequence originates from a human donor with classical Hodgkin lymphoma. This specimen consisted of peripheral blood mononuclear cells (PBMCs), obtained before the fourth cycle of nivolumab.

The CDR3 DNA sequence: TGTGCCAGCAGTCCAATTACAGGGGGCTTCACTGAAGCTTTCTTT. Translated: CASSPITGGFTEAFF. V is TRBV6-6 and J is TRBJ1-1; the match to TRBD1 covers 9 bases. Germline V gene sequence: CDR1 MNHNY, CDR2 SVGAGI (reference sequence). The CDR3 is 15 amino acids. The V segment lost 5 bases and the J segment 4 bases; nucleotides outside the gene matches: 8.